This T cell receptor (beta chain) was captured in a study of T-cell memory formation after mild COVID-19. TCRdb recomputed calls from the 5' RACE reads with MiXCR, one row per CDR3 protein. The sample holds 50,000 or so distinct CDR3 sequences, roughly 25% seen once. The table lists this clonotype with a few counts. The germline CDR1 and CDR2 sequences are DFQATT and SNEGSKA (reference sequence). The CDR3 loop spans 13 amino acids. V was pared by 0 bases and J by 7 bases, with 2 bases of the junction left unmatched. This rearrangement joins TRBV20-1 to TRBJ2-1; 8 bases are shared with TRBD2. The sequenced material came from PBMCs or a T cell subset sorted from them (not recorded which). The source is a young man who had mild COVID-19 (a few samples of this study predate the infection). Cell type and time point are not known. CDR3 DNA sequence: TGCAGTGCTAGAGATGGACTAGCTAATGAGCAGTTCTTC. Encoded protein: CSARDGLANEQFF.